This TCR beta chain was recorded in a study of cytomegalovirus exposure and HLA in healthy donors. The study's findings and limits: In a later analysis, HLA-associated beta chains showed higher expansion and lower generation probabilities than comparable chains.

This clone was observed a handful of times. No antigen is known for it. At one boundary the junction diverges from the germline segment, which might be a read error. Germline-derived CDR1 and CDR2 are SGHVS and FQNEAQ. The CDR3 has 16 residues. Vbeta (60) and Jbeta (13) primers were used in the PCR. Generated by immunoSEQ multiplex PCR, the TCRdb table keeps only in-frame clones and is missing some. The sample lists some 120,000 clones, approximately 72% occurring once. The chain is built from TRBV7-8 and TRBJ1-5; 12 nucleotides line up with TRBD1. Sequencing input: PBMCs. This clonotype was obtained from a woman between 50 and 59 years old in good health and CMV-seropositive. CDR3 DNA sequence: TGTGCCAGCAGCTTAGTCGGGACAGGGGGCAACCAGCCCCAGCATTTT. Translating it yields CASSLVGTGGNQPQHF.